Listed below are T cell receptor beta chains from one sample, sequenced in a study of long-term antiretroviral therapy in people with HIV. Sequencing was performed with immunoSEQ multiplex PCR; in TCRdb, only in-frame clones are kept and a portion is missing. Here the sample spans some 14,000 clones, around 80% being singletons. This material consisted of unsorted PBMCs, taken 1.3 years before starting antiretroviral therapy. Receptors were obtained from a man aged 40-50 years with HIV. Each CDR3 is given without its conserved first and last residue. Size values are once, few and many counts, or a class for expanded clones, and some rows have none.

CDR3: ASSLEFSAGPMTQY; V: TRBV7-9; size: medium-sized; J: TRBJ2-5
CDR3: ASSRGGDTGELF; V: TRBV7-3; size: NA; J: TRBJ2-2
CDR3: ASSQDKDTQY; V: TRBV4-2; size: NA; J: TRBJ2-3
CDR3: ASSKGTGVSSNTGELF; V: TRBV21-1; size: NA; J: TRBJ2-2
CDR3: ASSESGRRDTQY; V: TRBV10-2; size: NA; J: TRBJ2-3
CDR3: ASSLAQGGTEAF; V: TRBV7-6; size: NA; J: TRBJ1-1
CDR3: ASSRRTGLGTDTQY; V: TRBV5-1; size: once; J: TRBJ2-3
CDR3: ASIREGGEDEQY; V: TRBV5-5; size: NA; J: TRBJ2-7
CDR3: AWGGASGGRETQY; V: TRBV30; size: NA; J: TRBJ2-5
CDR3: ASSQETRTVIQPQH; V: TRBV4-1; size: NA; J: TRBJ1-5
CDR3: ASSEDSSNQPQH; V: TRBV2; size: once; J: TRBJ1-5
CDR3: AWRPSFQGRGYT; V: TRBV30; size: NA; J: TRBJ1-2
CDR3: ASSPIPTSSYEQY; V: TRBV18; size: NA; J: TRBJ2-7
CDR3: ASSVSPDRGREAF; V: TRBV9; size: NA; J: TRBJ1-1
CDR3: ASSRPPADYGYT; V: TRBV5-1; size: NA; J: TRBJ1-2
CDR3: SAGGGPGTGEQY; V: TRBV29-1; size: NA; J: TRBJ2-7
CDR3: AWKLQVNYGYT; V: TRBV30; size: NA; J: TRBJ1-2
CDR3: ASSPHGGQEVGYGYT; V: TRBV9; size: NA; J: TRBJ1-2
CDR3: ASSFVQGTGELF; V: TRBV5-4; size: NA; J: TRBJ2-2
CDR3: ASSLAQETQY; V: TRBV5-1; size: NA; J: TRBJ2-5
CDR3: SAAGGKGYT; V: TRBV20-1; size: NA; J: TRBJ1-2
CDR3: ASSAGQGANIQY; V: TRBV27; size: NA; J: TRBJ2-4
CDR3: ASSTQGADQPQH; V: TRBV19; size: few; J: TRBJ1-5
CDR3: ASSLTSGAEAF; V: TRBV7-3; size: NA; J: TRBJ1-1
CDR3: ASSPGQGSQPQH; V: TRBV4-1; size: once; J: TRBJ1-5
CDR3: ASSLGMWSGGPENEQF; V: TRBV5-1; size: NA; J: TRBJ2-1
CDR3: ASREEVGGGYT; V: TRBV5-1; size: NA; J: TRBJ1-2
CDR3: ASSLVSVGELF; V: TRBV5-5; size: NA; J: TRBJ2-2
CDR3: ASSLGDYADTQY; V: TRBV27; size: NA; J: TRBJ2-3
CDR3: ASSDLGNQPQH; V: TRBV6-1; size: NA; J: TRBJ1-5
CDR3: ASSDDRGYTGELF; V: TRBV9; size: NA; J: TRBJ2-2
CDR3: ASTGFYEQY; V: TRBV2; size: NA; J: TRBJ2-7
CDR3: ASSEALKGNQPQH; V: TRBV6-1; size: NA; J: TRBJ1-5
CDR3: ASSGRTGTYEQY; V: TRBV18; size: NA; J: TRBJ2-7
CDR3: ASSPSGGEDTQY; V: TRBV18; size: NA; J: TRBJ2-3
CDR3: ASSPTQHGASNYGYT; V: TRBV2; size: once; J: TRBJ1-2
CDR3: ASSDGGTGTGELF; V: TRBV2; size: NA; J: TRBJ2-2
CDR3: ASSRTHNTEAF; V: TRBV6-5; size: few; J: TRBJ1-1
CDR3: ASSSSRISGAGELF; V: TRBV5-1; size: NA; J: TRBJ2-2
CDR3: ASSEPRVRQGRPYEQY; V: TRBV10-1; size: NA; J: TRBJ2-7
CDR3: ASSPDDRGLNEQY; V: TRBV7-9; size: few; J: TRBJ2-7
CDR3: ASSLEGDSGNTIY; V: TRBV5-1; size: NA; J: TRBJ1-3
CDR3: ASSLDLDRGLGTQY; V: TRBV5-8; size: NA; J: TRBJ2-5
CDR3: ASSRGGQGSYEQY; V: TRBV19; size: NA; J: TRBJ2-7
CDR3: AWSVQPINTEAF; V: TRBV30; size: NA; J: TRBJ1-1
CDR3: AISVGTSANYGYT; V: TRBV10-3; size: NA; J: TRBJ1-2
CDR3: ASRTSGSSYEQY; V: TRBV5-1; size: NA; J: TRBJ2-7
CDR3: ASSSGGPNEQF; V: TRBV5-1; size: NA; J: TRBJ2-1
CDR3: ASSYRYDVGGYT; V: TRBV6-5; size: NA; J: TRBJ1-2
CDR3: AWSNSAGGQY; V: TRBV30; size: NA; J: TRBJ2-7